The 9 T cell receptor beta chains below all came from one sample that was sequenced in a study of T cell repertoires in cytomegalovirus infection. Their antigen targets remain unknown. TCRdb redid the calling of the reads with MiXCR, one entry per CDR3 protein. This sample carries almost 90,000 distinct CDR3 sequences, 25% to 30% of them seen once, and the ten largest clones take less than 75%. The starting material was CD8+ T cells from cultured PBMCs, obtained from culture after CMV antigen stimulation. These receptors came from a human donor in good health (CMV status not recorded). Some clones in this sample may be carry-over from other donors' samples.

In its sample, this clonotype was seen many times. V is TRBV7-2 and J is TRBJ2-1; 16 positions agree with TRBD2. The germline V gene encodes CDR1 SGHTA and CDR2 FQGNSA. This CDR3 spans 18 amino acids. V lost 4 bases to trimming and J lost 4 bases; unmatched junction nucleotides: 7. CDR3 coding DNA: TGTGCCAGCAGCTCCCCCGGGACTAGCGGGGGGGTTTACAATGAGCAGTTCTTC. It codes for CASSSPGTSGGVYNEQFF.

This chain connects TRBV6-6 to TRBJ1-1; TRBD1 aligns across 11 bases. With V trimmed by 6 bases and J by 2 bases, 2 bases remained unmatched. CDR1 is MNHNY, CDR2 SVGAGI, per germline (reference sequence). The CDR3 is 14 amino acids. The CDR3 bases are TGTGCCAGCAGCCGGACAGGGGGCAACACTGAAGCTTTCTTT. Residues: CASSRTGGNTEAFF.

This chain uses TRBV12-3 or TRBV12-4 with TRBJ1-2; D remains unclear. The CDR3 sequence is 14 residues long. With 5 bases removed from V and 5 bases from J, the gap between germline ends came to 15 bases. Here the CDR3 reads CASSPTPRQYGYTF. CDR3 nucleotides: TGTGCCAGCAGTCCGACACCACGACAATATGGCTACACCTTC.

V gene TRBV7-9 combines with J gene TRBJ1-2; no firm D call. Germline V gene data show CDR1 as SEHNR and CDR2 as FQNEAQ (reference sequence). The V end lost 5 bases, the J end lost 5 bases, and 18 bases lay between the germline ends. The CDR3 has 15 amino acids. The CDR3: CASSPGPPQRYGYTF. The CDR3 region has the DNA TGTGCCAGCAGCCCCGGACCGCCTCAAAGATATGGCTACACCTTC.

V gene TRBV7-6 combines with J gene TRBJ2-1; 8 bases are a match to TRBD2. CDR1 SGHVS and CDR2 FNYEAQ come from the germline V gene. After removal of 2 bases from V and 9 bases from J, the junction contained 6 bases not matched to a gene. This CDR3 spans 14 amino acids. CDR3 loop: CASSLYGGAGEQFF. In DNA form, the CDR3 reads TGTGCCAGCAGCTTATACGGGGGGGCCGGTGAGCAGTTCTTC.

This clonotype was seen repeatedly, ten times or more. The chain is built from TRBV11-2 and TRBJ1-2, with D perhaps matching TRBD1 (5 bases). Germline V gene sequence: CDR1 SGHAT, CDR2 FQNNGV. The CDR3 length is 14 residues. Trimming stripped 5 bases from V and 4 bases from J, with 14 bases between. CDR3 sequence: CASSKNTDSYGYTF. DNA of the CDR3: TGTGCCAGCAGCAAGAACACTGACAGCTATGGCTACACCTTC. Together with reference TRBV11-2 and TRBJ1-2, the CDR3 gives the full variable domain: EAGVAQSPRYKIIEKRQSVAFWCNPISGHATLYWYQQILGQGPKLLIQFQNNGVVDDSQLPKDRFSAERLKGVDSTLKIQPAKLEDSAVYLCASSKNTDSYGYTFGSGTRLTVV.

This chain connects TRBV27 to TRBJ2-5; 12 bases match TRBD2. Germline CDR1 is MNHEY and CDR2 is SMNVEV (reference sequence). Unmatched junction bases numbered 8, after V lost 5 bases and J lost 4 bases. The CDR3 runs 16 residues. The CDR3 nucleotides read TGTGCCAGCAGTCTACTAGCGGGGGGCCCTGGAGAGACCCAGTACTTC. As protein: CASSLLAGGPGETQYF.

This chain links TRBV12-3 or TRBV12-4 with TRBJ1-2; D is uncertain. V was clipped by 7 bases and J by 1 base, with 10 bases between them. There are 13 residues in the CDR3. CDR3 in DNA: TGTGCCAGCACGGGCGTGGGTAACTATGGCTACACCTTC. Its protein product is CASTGVGNYGYTF.

This clonotype was seen a handful of times. This chain links TRBV9 with TRBJ2-3; TRBD2 might be the D (7 bases). CDR1 and CDR2 (germline): SGDLS, YYNGEE. V lost 3 bases and J lost 1, with 18 bases in between. CDR3 length equals 17 residues. The CDR3 region has the DNA TGTGCCAGCAGCGGTGGGACTAAGGGGGACGGCACAGATACGCAGTATTTT. Protein: CASSGGTKGDGTDTQYF.